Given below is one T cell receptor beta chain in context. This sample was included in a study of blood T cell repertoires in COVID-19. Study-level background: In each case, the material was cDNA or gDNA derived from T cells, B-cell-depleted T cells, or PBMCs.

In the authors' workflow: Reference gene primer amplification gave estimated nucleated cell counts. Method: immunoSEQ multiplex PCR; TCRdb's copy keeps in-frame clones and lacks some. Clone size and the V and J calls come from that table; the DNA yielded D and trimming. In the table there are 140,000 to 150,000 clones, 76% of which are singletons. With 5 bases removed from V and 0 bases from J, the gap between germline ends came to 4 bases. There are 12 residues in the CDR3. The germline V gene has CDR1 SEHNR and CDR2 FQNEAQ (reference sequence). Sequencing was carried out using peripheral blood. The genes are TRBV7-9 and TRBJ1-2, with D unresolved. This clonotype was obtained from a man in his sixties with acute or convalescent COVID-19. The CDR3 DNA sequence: TGTGCCAGCAGCATCTCTAACTATGGCTACACCTTC. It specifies CASSISNYGYTF.